Following are 20 T cell receptor beta chains from one sample sequenced in a study of cytomegalovirus exposure and HLA in healthy donors. Sequencing was performed with immunoSEQ multiplex PCR; in TCRdb, only in-frame clones are kept and a portion is missing. The sample lists around 220,000 clones; around four fifths were seen once. Sequenced sample: PBMCs. The source is a woman under 40 in good health and CMV-seropositive.

This clone showed up just a few times. In DNA, the CDR3 is TGTGCCAGTAGTATATACCGAGACAGGAACACTGAAGCTTTCTTT. This translates into CASSIYRDRNTEAFF. V and J are TRBV19 and TRBJ1-1; a weak D match, TRBD1 (5 bases). V shed 2 bases and J shed 1 base, with 11 bases lying between them. Germline assignment: CDR1 LNHDA and CDR2 SQIVND (reference sequence). This CDR3 spans 15 amino acids. The full variable domain, in which reference TRBV19 and TRBJ1-1 provide the parts outside the CDR3, is DGGITQSPKYLFRKEGQNVTLSCEQNLNHDAMYWYRQDPGQGLRLIYYSQIVNDFQKGDIAEGYSVSREKKESFPLTVTSAQKNPTAFYLCASSIYRDRNTEAFFGQGTRLTVV.

This clone was observed a few times. The gene calls are TRBV6-1 and TRBJ2-7; 10 bases align to TRBD2. With V trimmed by 1 base and J by 2 bases, 2 bases remained unmatched. This CDR3 has 15 amino acids. Looked up from germline, CDR1 is MNHNS and CDR2 is SASEGT. This CDR3 is CASSEGTSGAYEQYF. CDR3 nucleotides: TGTGCCAGCAGTGAAGGGACTAGCGGAGCCTACGAGCAGTACTTC.

CDR3 bases: TGTGCCAGCAGCTTGGGACAGAACACTGAAGCTTTCTTT. Amino acid sequence: CASSLGQNTEAFF. V is TRBV7-9 and J is TRBJ1-1; weak D call: TRBD1 (6 bases). Germline lookup yields CDR1 SEHNR and CDR2 FQNEAQ (reference sequence). The CDR3 contains 13 residues. V was pared by 3 bases and J by 1 base, with 6 bases between.

This sequence joins TRBV7-8 and TRBJ2-1; possible D gene TRBD1, 6 bases. V lost 1 base, J lost 4 bases, and 8 bases lay in between. The CDR3 spans 14 residues. Germline CDR1 reads SGHVS; CDR2 reads FQNEAQ. The CDR3 region is CASSLGQDYNEQFF. CDR3 DNA sequence: TGTGCCAGCAGCTTAGGACAGGATTACAATGAGCAGTTCTTC.

This sequence joins TRBV9 and TRBJ2-1; D remains unclear. Germline lookup yields CDR1 SGDLS and CDR2 YYNGEE. V was shortened by 2 bases and J by 2 bases, with 11 bases between the two germline ends. There are 15 residues in the CDR3. The CDR3 reads CASSVRPRAYNEQFF. The CDR3 coding sequence is TGTGCCAGCAGCGTTCGGCCCCGGGCCTACAATGAGCAGTTCTTC.

The rearrangement uses TRBV27 and TRBJ2-7, with a tentative D call TRBD2 (7 bases). Germline CDR1 reads MNHEY; CDR2 reads SMNVEV (reference sequence). V lost 7 bases, J lost 4 bases, and 23 bases lay in between. The CDR3 extends over 16 amino acids. The CDR3 loop reads CASKYGGASGLYEQYF. CDR3 DNA: TGTGCCAGCAAATATGGGGGGGCATCAGGGCTATACGAGCAGTACTTC.

The chain carries TRBV7-2 and TRBJ2-1; 10 bases match TRBD1. CDR3 length: 14 amino acids. In germline, CDR1 is SGHTA, CDR2 FQGNSA. The J segment lost 9 bases and the V segment lost 3 bases, leaving 5 bases of the junction unmatched. The CDR3 sequence is CASSFGGQGLEQFF. The CDR3 DNA reads TGTGCCAGCAGCTTTGGGGGACAGGGGCTTGAGCAGTTCTTC.

This rearrangement joins TRBV30 to TRBJ1-1, with TRBD1 matching over 7 bases. This CDR3 comprises 14 residues. After removal of 2 bases from V and 4 bases from J, the junction contained 7 bases not matched to a gene. CDR1 is GTSNPN, CDR2 SVGIG, per germline (reference sequence). The CDR3 sequence: CAWSFPTGSTEAFF. CDR3 nucleotide sequence: TGTGCCTGGAGTTTCCCGACAGGGAGCACTGAAGCTTTCTTT.

This rearrangement joins TRBV9 to TRBJ2-6; D unresolved. The CDR3 is made up of 14 amino acids. The germline V gene has CDR1 SGDLS and CDR2 YYNGEE. Trimming cost V 3 bases and J 0 bases, with 4 bases left between them. In DNA form, the CDR3 reads TGTGCCAGCAGCGCCAGCTCTGGGGCCAACGTCCTGACTTTC. Amino acids: CASSASSGANVLTF. Looking up the rest from reference TRBV9 and TRBJ2-6 gives the full variable domain: DSGVTQTPKHLITATGQRVTLRCSPRSGDLSVYWYQQSLDQGLQFLIQYYNGEERAKGNILERFSAQQFPDLHSELNLSSLELGDSALYFCASSASSGANVLTFGAGSRLTVL.

The CDR3 loop reads CASSFVATSGSAHEQFF. CDR3 nucleotide sequence: TGTGCCAGCAGCTTTGTCGCGACTAGCGGGAGTGCTCATGAGCAGTTCTTC. This sequence joins TRBV12-1 and TRBJ2-1; the table's TRBD2 call for D was not verified on the DNA. TRBV12-1 is assigned pseudogene status. CDR3 length: 17 amino acids.

The J gene is TRBJ2-7, the V gene TRBV18, with D unclear. There are 12 residues in the CDR3. V was clipped by 3 bases and J by 5 bases, with 8 bases between them. Per germline, CDR1 KGHSH and CDR2 LQKENI. The CDR3 loop reads CASSPQTDEQYF. CDR3 bases: TGTGCCAGCTCACCCCAGACCGACGAGCAGTACTTC.

The chain employs TRBV7-2 and TRBJ1-2, with a weak D call TRBD1 (6 bases). The CDR3 is 13 residues long. Germline assignment: CDR1 SGHTA and CDR2 FQGNSA. The V end lost 1 base, the J end lost 7 bases, and 10 bases lay between the germline ends. The CDR3 DNA reads TGTGCCAGCAGCTTAGGGTTGGGGGCTGGCTACACCTTC. Translation gives CASSLGLGAGYTF.

This chain links TRBV27 with TRBJ2-7, with 8 bases that match TRBD1. The junction had 19 bases not matched to a gene; V was cut back by 1 base and J by 5 bases. This CDR3 contains 19 residues. Germline lookup yields CDR1 MNHEY and CDR2 SMNVEV (reference sequence). The CDR3 loop reads CASSLLVPRGLRFTHEQYF. The CDR3 nucleotides read TGTGCCAGCAGTTTATTAGTCCCCAGGGGGCTAAGGTTTACCCACGAGCAGTACTTC.

The chain employs TRBV18 and TRBJ2-5; no definite D call. Germline V gene lookup returns CDR1 KGHSH and CDR2 LQKENI. The CDR3 has 13 residues. Trimming pared 2 bases from V and 1 base from J, leaving 5 bases between. This chain's CDR3 is CASSPTGQETQYF. As DNA, the CDR3 is TGTGCCAGCTCACCAACGGGCCAAGAGACCCAGTACTTC.

This chain connects TRBV28 to TRBJ2-5, with 7 positions matching TRBD1. Unmatched junction bases numbered 15, after V lost 5 bases and J lost 3 bases. The CDR3 has 17 residues. The V gene's germline CDR1 is MDHEN and CDR2 SYDVKM. CDR3 amino acids: CASSTDDRQGPKETQYF. CDR3 coding DNA: TGTGCCAGCAGTACCGATGACCGACAGGGCCCAAAAGAGACCCAGTACTTC.

The chain recombines TRBV6-5 with TRBJ1-5, with TRBD1 identical over 8 bases. The V and J ends lost 6 bases and 4 bases, in that order; junction bases with no gene match: 2. The CDR3 has 13 amino acids. From germline, CDR1 is MNHEY and CDR2 SVGAGI. The CDR3 region is CASRDRANQPQHF. In DNA, the CDR3 is TGTGCCAGCAGGGACAGGGCTAATCAGCCCCAGCATTTT.

The CDR3 sequence is CASSVLYEQYF. The CDR3 region has the DNA TGTGCCAGCAGTGTACTATACGAGCAGTACTTC. This chain connects TRBV25-1 to TRBJ2-7; the D is unclear. In germline, CDR1 is MGHDK, CDR2 SYGVNS. V was cut by 4 bases and J by 4 bases, with 5 bases left in between. This CDR3 is 11 amino acids long.

The genes are TRBV11-2 and TRBJ2-1; D is perhaps TRBD2 (6 bases). V lost 4 bases and J lost 8, with 24 bases in between. Per germline, CDR1 SGHAT and CDR2 FQNNGV. CDR3 length equals 17 residues. CDR3 in DNA: TGTGCCAGCAGCTCCAGCTTAGGGCCGGGAGACTGGGATGAGCAGTTCTTC. Amino acids: CASSSSLGPGDWDEQFF.

In DNA, the CDR3 is TGTGCCAGCAGCTTTCTAGAGGGTACCTACGAGCAGTACTTC. Encoded protein: CASSFLEGTYEQYF. This chain uses TRBV11-2 with TRBJ2-7, with a tentative D call TRBD2 (5 bases). Germline lookup yields CDR1 SGHAT and CDR2 FQNNGV. Deletions cut 3 bases from V and 2 bases from J, with 11 bases between. The CDR3 loop spans 14 amino acids. The whole variable domain, remainder taken from reference TRBV11-2 and TRBJ2-7, is EAGVAQSPRYKIIEKRQSVAFWCNPISGHATLYWYQQILGQGPKLLIQFQNNGVVDDSQLPKDRFSAERLKGVDSTLKIQPAKLEDSAVYLCASSFLEGTYEQYFGPGTRLTVT.

The gene calls are TRBV7-2 and TRBJ2-3; D is perhaps TRBD2 (5 bases). Germline values: CDR1 SGHTA, CDR2 FQGNSA. CDR3 length equals 16 residues. V was shortened by 5 bases and J by 0 bases, with 15 bases between the two germline ends. CDR3 loop: CASSAWTVRSTDTQYF. The CDR3, as DNA: TGTGCCAGCAGCGCCTGGACTGTACGGAGCACAGATACGCAGTATTTT.